These T cell receptor beta chains were read from a single sample in a study of blood T cell repertoires in COVID-19. Sequencing was performed with immunoSEQ multiplex PCR; in TCRdb, only in-frame clones are kept and a portion is missing. Altogether about 400,000 clones are present, around 90% being singletons, with the ten largest covering 2% to 2.5%. The sequenced material came from PBMCs or T cells enriched from blood (not recorded which). Source of these receptors: a woman in her forties with acute COVID-19. Both conserved end residues are part of each CDR3. Each record gives: J gene, V gene, CDR3 protein.

j_gene: TRBJ2-1
v_gene: TRBV7-6
CDR3aa: CASSSPAPGGDNEQFF

j_gene: TRBJ2-3
v_gene: TRBV18
CDR3aa: CASSLIGGSTDTQYF

j_gene: TRBJ1-6
v_gene: TRBV5-5
CDR3aa: CASSVTGGESPLHF

j_gene: TRBJ2-3
v_gene: TRBV12-2
CDR3aa: CASRFRQADTQYF

j_gene: TRBJ1-4
v_gene: TRBV24-1
CDR3aa: CATSDSYHQGYEKLFF

j_gene: TRBJ2-5
v_gene: TRBV24-1
CDR3aa: CATSDLQGGGRETQYF

j_gene: TRBJ1-2
v_gene: TRBV29-1
CDR3aa: CSVDGFGYGYTF

j_gene: TRBJ2-1
v_gene: TRBV4-1
CDR3aa: CASSPGLDRVPYNEQFF

j_gene: TRBJ1-1
v_gene: TRBV4-1
CDR3aa: CASSPSRASGVNTEAFF

j_gene: TRBJ1-1
v_gene: TRBV10-3
CDR3aa: CAISEGMTGGNTEAFF

j_gene: TRBJ2-1
v_gene: TRBV10-3
CDR3aa: CATTIPGQGDEQFF

j_gene: TRBJ1-3
v_gene: TRBV18
CDR3aa: CASSPQGSMGNTIYF

j_gene: TRBJ1-1
v_gene: TRBV6-5
CDR3aa: CASSSTGSEAFF

j_gene: TRBJ2-7
v_gene: TRBV19
CDR3aa: CASSTPGTGGDEQYF

j_gene: TRBJ2-2
v_gene: TRBV5-1
CDR3aa: CASRYSENTGELFF

j_gene: TRBJ1-1
v_gene: TRBV2
CDR3aa: CASSAGANILNTEAFF

j_gene: TRBJ2-5
v_gene: TRBV18
CDR3aa: CASSPPSWQGQETQYF

j_gene: TRBJ1-2
v_gene: TRBV27
CDR3aa: CASRPIQGPAYGYTF

j_gene: TRBJ1-2
v_gene: TRBV10-3
CDR3aa: CAISERTGNYGYTF

j_gene: TRBJ2-5
v_gene: TRBV11-2
CDR3aa: CASRKLGGETQYF

j_gene: TRBJ2-5
v_gene: TRBV25-1
CDR3aa: CASSGQVQETQYF

j_gene: TRBJ1-1
v_gene: TRBV7-2
CDR3aa: CASRHRGGTEAFF

j_gene: TRBJ1-5
v_gene: TRBV18
CDR3aa: CASSERKNNQPQHF

j_gene: TRBJ1-2
v_gene: TRBV6-1
CDR3aa: CASSDRGRNYYGYTF

j_gene: TRBJ1-5
v_gene: TRBV19
CDR3aa: CASTGNYQPQHF

j_gene: TRBJ2-7
v_gene: TRBV19
CDR3aa: CASSSGLTPTYEQYF

j_gene: TRBJ1-1
v_gene: TRBV7-9
CDR3aa: CASSPSPSQGLNTEAFF

j_gene: TRBJ2-3
v_gene: TRBV4-1
CDR3aa: CASSSRWQGTDTQYF

j_gene: TRBJ1-1
v_gene: TRBV7-2
CDR3aa: CASSSLRGLEAFF

j_gene: TRBJ2-2
v_gene: TRBV6-4
CDR3aa: CASSPSIGAGELFF

j_gene: TRBJ2-1
v_gene: TRBV5-5
CDR3aa: CASSLAGGDYNEQFF

j_gene: TRBJ1-6
v_gene: TRBV30
CDR3aa: CAWSVLSVLGALESPLHF

j_gene: TRBJ1-6
v_gene: TRBV18
CDR3aa: CASSLGQIHNSPLHF